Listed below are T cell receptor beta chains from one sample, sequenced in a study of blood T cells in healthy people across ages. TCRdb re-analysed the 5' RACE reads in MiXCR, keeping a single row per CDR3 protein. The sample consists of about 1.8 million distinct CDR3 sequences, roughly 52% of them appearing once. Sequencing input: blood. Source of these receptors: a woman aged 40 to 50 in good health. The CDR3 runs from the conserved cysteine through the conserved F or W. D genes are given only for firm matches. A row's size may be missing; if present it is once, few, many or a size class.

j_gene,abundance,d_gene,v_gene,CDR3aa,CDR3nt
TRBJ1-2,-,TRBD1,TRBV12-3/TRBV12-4,CASSFQAGGGRKSGYTF,TGTGCCAGCAGTTTTCAGGCAGGGGGAGGTCGTAAGAGTGGCTACACCTTC
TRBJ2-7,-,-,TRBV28,CASSPRPDSSYEQYF,TGTGCCAGCAGTCCTCGCCCGGACAGTTCCTACGAGCAGTACTTC
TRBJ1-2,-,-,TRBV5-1,CASSFADNYGYTF,TGCGCCAGCAGCTTTGCGGACAACTATGGCTACACCTTC
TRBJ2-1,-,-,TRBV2,CASRYKGNEQFF,TGTGCCAGCAGGTACAAGGGCAATGAGCAGTTCTTC
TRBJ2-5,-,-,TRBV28,CASSLPQGKETQYF,TGTGCCAGCAGTTTACCACAGGGAAAAGAGACCCAGTACTTC
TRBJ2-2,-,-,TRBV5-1,CASSPKKQGAGELFF,TGCGCCAGCAGTCCCAAAAAACAGGGAGCCGGGGAGCTGTTTTTT
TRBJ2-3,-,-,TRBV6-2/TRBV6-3,CASSYSLERGNADTQYF,TGTGCCAGCAGTTACTCGTTGGAACGGGGCAATGCGGATACGCAGTATTTT
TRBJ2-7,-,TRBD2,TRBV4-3,CASSQFMGGGYEQYF,TGCGCCAGCAGCCAATTTATGGGCGGGGGGTACGAGCAGTACTTC
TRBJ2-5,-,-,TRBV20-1,CSASSSGPGRGEQYF,TGCAGTGCAAGCTCCAGCGGGCCGGGGCGGGGTGAGCAGTACTTC
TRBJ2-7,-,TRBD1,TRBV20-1,CSADEDRVDEQYF,TGCAGTGCCGACGAGGACAGGGTTGACGAGCAGTACTTC
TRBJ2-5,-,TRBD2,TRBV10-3,CAIGTNQETQYF,TGTGCCATCGGGACTAACCAAGAGACCCAGTACTTC
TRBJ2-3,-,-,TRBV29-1,CSVGGPQGARGDTQYF,TGCAGCGTTGGAGGACCACAGGGAGCCCGTGGGGATACGCAGTATTTT
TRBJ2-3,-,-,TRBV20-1,CSAQTAGRTSTDTQYF,TGCAGTGCTCAGACCGCGGGCCGTACTAGCACAGATACGCAGTATTTT
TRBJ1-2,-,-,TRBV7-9,CASSSTDQAWRGYTF,TGTGCCAGCAGCTCAACCGACCAAGCCTGGCGAGGCTACACCTTC
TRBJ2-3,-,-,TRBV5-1,CASSPTGVPDTQYF,TGCGCCAGCAGCCCCACTGGCGTTCCAGATACGCAGTATTTT
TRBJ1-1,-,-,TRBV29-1,CSVEKFGQKEAFF,TGCAGCGTTGAAAAATTTGGACAGAAAGAAGCTTTCTTT
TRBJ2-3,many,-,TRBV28,CASKRSTDTQYF,TGTGCCAGCAAGCGAAGCACAGATACGCAGTATTTT
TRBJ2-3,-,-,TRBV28,CASSLVAVQADTQYF,TGTGCCAGCAGTTTAGTGGCGGTACAAGCAGATACGCAGTATTTT
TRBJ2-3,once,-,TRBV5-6,CASSLVGVMDTQYF,TGTGCCAGCAGCTTAGTGGGGGTGATGGATACGCAGTATTTT
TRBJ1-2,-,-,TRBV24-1,CATSDSLGGQHGYTF,TGTGCCACCAGTGATAGTCTGGGAGGTCAACATGGCTACACCTTC
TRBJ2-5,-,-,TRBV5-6,CASSFPSGDARETQYF,TGTGCCAGCAGCTTTCCGTCGGGGGATGCTCGAGAGACCCAGTACTTC
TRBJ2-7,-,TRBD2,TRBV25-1,CASSATGTSGYNEQYF,TGTGCCAGCAGTGCCACCGGGACTAGCGGGTACAACGAGCAGTACTTC
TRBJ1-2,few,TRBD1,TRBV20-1,CSAKDRVVGYTF,TGCAGTGCAAAGGACAGGGTTGTCGGCTACACCTTC
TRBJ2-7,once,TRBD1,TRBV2,CASSPQGKGHEQYF,TGTGCCAGCAGTCCACAGGGGAAAGGGCACGAGCAGTACTTC
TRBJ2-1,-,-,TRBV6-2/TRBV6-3,CASSYKGFESYNEQFF,TGTGCCAGCAGTTACAAGGGGTTCGAATCCTACAATGAGCAGTTCTTC
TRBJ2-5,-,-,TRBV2,CASDLGTYKETQYF,TGTGCCAGCGACCTAGGGACATACAAAGAGACCCAGTACTTC
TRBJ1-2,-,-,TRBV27,CASWAGANYGYTF,TGTGCCTCCTGGGCAGGGGCAAACTATGGCTACACCTTC
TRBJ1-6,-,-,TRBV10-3,CAISPGTYNSPLHF,TGTGCCATCAGTCCAGGGACCTATAATTCACCCCTCCACTTT
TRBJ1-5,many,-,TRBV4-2,CASSQDLNQPQHF,TGTGCCAGCAGCCAAGACCTTAATCAGCCCCAGCATTTT
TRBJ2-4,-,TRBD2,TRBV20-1,CSARDMGPILAGNIQYF,TGCAGTGCTAGAGATATGGGACCGATTCTAGCGGGAAACATTCAGTACTTC
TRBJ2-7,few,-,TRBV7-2,CASSLGQTWNEQYF,TGTGCCAGCAGCTTAGGACAGACTTGGAACGAGCAGTACTTC
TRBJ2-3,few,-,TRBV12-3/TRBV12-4,CASSRRPGPKLSTDTQYF,TGTGCCAGCAGTAGGCGACCGGGACCCAAATTGAGCACAGATACGCAGTATTTT
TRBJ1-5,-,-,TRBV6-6,CASRRPTGEKPQHF,TGTGCCAGCAGGAGGCCGACGGGGGAGAAGCCCCAGCATTTT
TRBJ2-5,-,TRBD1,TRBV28,CASRPGGLETQYF,TGTGCCAGCAGACCAGGGGGCCTGGAGACCCAGTACTTC
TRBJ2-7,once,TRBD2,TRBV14,CTSSRPGTSGYEQYF,TGTACCAGCAGCCGGCCCGGGACTAGCGGCTACGAGCAGTACTTC
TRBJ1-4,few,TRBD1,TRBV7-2,CASSFNRGSEKLFF,TGTGCCAGCAGCTTTAACAGGGGATCCGAAAAACTGTTTTTT
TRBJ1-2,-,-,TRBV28,CASSYQPLGGYTF,TGTGCCAGCAGTTATCAACCTCTGGGGGGCTACACCTTC
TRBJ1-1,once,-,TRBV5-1,CASRSLMNTEAFF,TGCGCCAGCCGAAGCCTCATGAACACTGAAGCTTTCTTT
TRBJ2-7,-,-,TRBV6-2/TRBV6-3,CASSWSEAYEQYF,TGTGCCAGCAGCTGGTCAGAAGCCTACGAGCAGTACTTC
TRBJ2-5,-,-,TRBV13,CTSSLEGMRETQYF,TGTACCAGCAGCTTAGAGGGCATGAGAGAGACCCAGTACTTC
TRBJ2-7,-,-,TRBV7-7,CASSSGTQKEQYF,TGTGCTAGCAGCTCCGGGACACAGAAAGAGCAGTACTTC
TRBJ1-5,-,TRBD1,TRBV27,CASSYAGTGASQPQHF,TGTGCCAGCAGTTACGCCGGGACAGGGGCCAGTCAGCCCCAGCATTTT
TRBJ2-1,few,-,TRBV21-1,CASSKALKGRIGNEQFF,TGTGCCAGCAGCAAAGCGCTGAAGGGCAGGATAGGCAATGAGCAGTTCTTC
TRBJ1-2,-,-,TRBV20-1,CSATPGLDGYTF,TGCAGTGCTACCCCAGGGTTGGACGGCTACACCTTC
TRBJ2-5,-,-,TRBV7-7,CTSSLGGRQETQYF,TGTACTAGCAGCTTAGGGGGGAGACAAGAGACCCAGTACTTC
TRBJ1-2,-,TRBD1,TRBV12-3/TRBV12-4,CASSLMGQGLYGYTF,TGTGCCAGCAGTTTAATGGGACAGGGACTATATGGCTACACCTTC
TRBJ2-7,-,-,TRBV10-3,CAISEKQTYEQYF,TGTGCCATCAGTGAGAAACAAACCTACGAGCAGTACTTC
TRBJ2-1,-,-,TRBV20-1,CSVTGERAYNEQFF,TGCAGTGTTACAGGGGAGCGGGCCTACAATGAGCAGTTCTTC
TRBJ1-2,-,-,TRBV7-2,CASSSLRWQRRMGYTF,TGTGCCAGCAGCTCCCTCCGGTGGCAGCGGCGAATGGGCTACACCTTC
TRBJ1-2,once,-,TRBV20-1,CSARAPREKNYGCTF,TGCAGTGCTAGAGCCCCCAGGGAGAAAAACTATGGCTGCACCTTC
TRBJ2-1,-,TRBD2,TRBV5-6,CACSRGSGGTYNEQFF,TGTGCCTGCAGTCGCGGGAGCGGGGGTACCTACAATGAGCAGTTCTTC
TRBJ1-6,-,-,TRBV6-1,CASSEGRQNSPLHF,TGTGCCAGCAGTGAAGGGCGACAGAATTCACCCCTCCACTTT